The 18 T cell receptor beta chains listed next were all sequenced from one sample in a study of shared clonotypes between healthy human individuals. Clones were read by immunoSEQ multiplex PCR, and TCRdb kept only the in-frame ones, dropping some. The table has fewer than 3 million clones, roughly 92% seen once. Sequenced input: naive CD4+ T cells from PBMCs. The subset here: CD45RA+ positively selected. These receptors all stem from a man between 18 and 35 years old in good health. Some clones in this sample may be carry-over from other donors' samples.

This clone was observed once. The V and J genes are TRBV2 and TRBJ2-7; the match to TRBD1 covers 10 bases. Germline V gives CDR1 SNHLY, CDR2 FYNNEI. Germline trimming cut 6 bases from V and 3 bases from J; bases unmatched to any gene: 8. This CDR3 has 15 residues. CDR3 DNA sequence: TGTGCCAGCAGGAAGGGACAGGGGATAGGCTACGAGCAGTACTTC. Its protein product is CASRKGQGIGYEQYF.

The chain joins TRBV7-9 to TRBJ1-2; D possibly corresponds to TRBD1 (5 bases). Germline values: CDR1 SEHNR, CDR2 FQNEAQ (reference sequence). This CDR3 is 13 amino acids long. Trimming stripped 7 bases from V and 7 bases from J, with 16 bases between. The CDR3, as DNA: TGTGCCAGCACCCTCCTTCCGGGACCTGGCTACACCTTC. Protein: CASTLLPGPGYTF.

The CDR3 nucleotides read TGTGCCAGCTCACTCGGACAGGGGTCGGGTGAGCAGTTCTTC. It specifies CASSLGQGSGEQFF. The chain joins TRBV18 to TRBJ2-1; 9 bases are shared with TRBD1. Germline loops: CDR1 KGHSH, CDR2 LQKENI. The trim removed 4 bases at V and 9 bases at J, leaving 7 bases unmatched. The CDR3 sequence is 14 residues long.

CDR3: CARRGLESYEQYF. CDR3 sequence (DNA): TGTGCTCGCCGTGGACTAGAATCCTACGAGCAGTACTTC. The chain combines TRBV5-8 with TRBJ2-7, with 7 bases lining up with TRBD2. Germline CDR1 and CDR2: SGHTS and YDEGEE. The CDR3 is 13 amino acids.

The V gene is TRBV29-1, the J gene TRBJ2-5, with unresolved D. Trimming removed 0 bases at V and 2 bases at J, with 13 bases between. The CDR3 spans 15 residues. Germline values: CDR1 SQVTM, CDR2 ANQGSEA. The CDR3, as DNA: TGCAGCGTTGAAGATCCCGGCCAGAGACAAGAGACCCAGTACTTC. Amino acids: CSVEDPGQRQETQYF.

This clone has a single count. The rearrangement uses TRBV6-1 and TRBJ1-1; 9 bases agree with TRBD1. V trimming: 2 bases; J trimming: 8 bases; junction bases outside the gene matches: 3. CDR1 and CDR2 (germline): MNHNS, SASEGT. This CDR3 has 13 residues. The CDR3 is CASSERDRVEAFF. CDR3 in DNA: TGTGCCAGCAGTGAAAGGGACAGGGTGGAAGCTTTCTTT.

The chain employs TRBV10-1 and TRBJ2-1, with 10 nucleotides matching TRBD2. Germline loops: CDR1 WNHNN, CDR2 SYGVQD (reference sequence). With V trimmed by 6 bases and J by 3 bases, 8 bases remained unmatched. This CDR3 has 16 residues. The CDR3 is CASSPRLAGFYNEQFF. The CDR3 nucleotides read TGCGCCAGCAGCCCACGACTAGCGGGCTTCTACAATGAGCAGTTCTTC.

The chain joins TRBV6-5 to TRBJ2-5, with D perhaps TRBD1 (5 bases). V shed 6 bases and J shed 4 bases, with 15 bases lying between them. CDR3 length equals 14 residues. Germline lookup yields CDR1 MNHEY and CDR2 SVGAGI. The CDR3 region has the DNA TGTGCCAGCAGCCTTCTTGGGGCCGGAGAGACCCAGTACTTC. Translation gives CASSLLGAGETQYF.

The rearrangement uses TRBV28 and TRBJ2-5; tentative D call: TRBD2 (6 bases). Between the trimmed V and J ends, which lost 10 bases and 3 bases, there was a span of 15 bases. CDR3 length: 13 amino acids. The germline V gene encodes CDR1 MDHEN and CDR2 SYDVKM. CDR3 in DNA: TGTGCCACCACGCAGCCGGGAGAAGAGACCCAGTACTTC. It is translated as CATTQPGEETQYF.

The chain is built from TRBV5-1 and TRBJ1-3; D unresolved. The germline gives CDR1 SGHRS, CDR2 YFSETQ. This CDR3 is built from 14 residues. The germline V and J ends were trimmed by 0 bases and 4 bases, with 8 bases remaining between them. The CDR3 DNA reads TGCGCCAGCAGCTTGGTTAGTGACGGAAACACCATATATTTT. The encoded protein is CASSLVSDGNTIYF.

This clone has just a few counts. The sample holds other DNA sequences that translate to the same CDR3. This rearrangement joins TRBV7-3 to TRBJ2-2, with TRBD1 matching over 7 bases. V shed 5 bases, J shed 2 bases, and the junction held 5 bases outside the gene matches. Germline-derived CDR1 and CDR2 are SGHTA and FQGTGA. The CDR3 totals 15 residues. The CDR3 sequence: CASSPGTANTGELFF. The DNA for the CDR3 is TGTGCCAGCAGCCCCGGGACAGCTAACACCGGGGAGCTGTTTTTT.

This chain connects TRBV5-1 to TRBJ2-7; 14 bases are shared with TRBD2. Germline V lookup: CDR1 SGHRS, CDR2 YFSETQ. The CDR3 extends over 16 amino acids. The J segment lost 7 bases and the V segment lost 0 bases, leaving 6 bases of the junction unmatched. The CDR3: CASSLGLAGGSEEQYF. The CDR3 DNA reads as TGCGCCAGCAGCTTGGGACTAGCGGGAGGGTCGGAAGAGCAGTACTTC.

V usage is TRBV5-6 and J usage is TRBJ2-3; either TRBD1 or TRBD2 may fit D (5 bases each). Germline CDR1 reads SGHDT; CDR2 reads YYEEEE. The CDR3 loop spans 14 amino acids. V was trimmed by 3 bases and J by 4 bases, leaving 12 bases between them. CDR3 sequence (DNA): TGTGCCAGCAGCTCACGGGACGGGGCAGATACGCAGTATTTT. Protein sequence: CASSSRDGADTQYF.

This chain links TRBV10-1 with TRBJ2-2; 9 nucleotides align to TRBD2. V trimming: 7 bases; J trimming: 4 bases; junction bases outside the gene matches: 7. The germline CDR1 and CDR2 sequences are WNHNN and SYGVQD (reference sequence). The CDR3 loop spans 15 amino acids. CDR3 coding DNA: TGCGCCAGCATTGACCTAGCGGGGATCACCGGGGAGCTGTTTTTT. Residues: CASIDLAGITGELFF.

The chain combines TRBV6-5 with TRBJ2-7; D not resolved. The germline CDR1 and CDR2 sequences are MNHEY and SVGAGI. With 2 bases removed from V and 3 bases from J, the gap between germline ends came to 8 bases. The CDR3 totals 13 residues. The CDR3 DNA reads TGTGCCAGCAGTTACGTACCCGGCTACGAGCAGTACTTC. Its protein product is CASSYVPGYEQYF.

This sequence joins TRBV18 and TRBJ1-5, with a weak D call TRBD1 (5 bases). The CDR3 runs 14 residues. Germline values: CDR1 KGHSH, CDR2 LQKENI. Trimming removed 6 bases from V and 2 bases from J, with 11 bases in between. CDR3 DNA: TGTGCCAGCTCGCCTAGGGGTGGCAATCAGCCCCAGCATTTT. Translating gives CASSPRGGNQPQHF.

The gene calls are TRBV28 and TRBJ2-7, with unresolved D. Trimming left V 3 bases short and J 0 bases short, with 12 bases between. The CDR3 has 15 amino acids. Germline V gene sequence: CDR1 MDHEN, CDR2 SYDVKM. The CDR3 loop is CASSFGGTISYEQYF. Written as DNA, the CDR3 is TGTGCCAGCAGTTTCGGCGGAACCATCTCCTACGAGCAGTACTTC.

The CDR3 region is CASSAEGSGEKLFF. The CDR3 DNA reads TGTGCCAGCAGTGCAGAGGGGTCGGGTGAAAAACTGTTTTTT. The V gene is TRBV2, the J gene TRBJ1-4; maybe TRBD1 (5 bases). Germline V gene lookup returns CDR1 SNHLY and CDR2 FYNNEI. The ends were cut back, 4 bases at V and 7 bases at J, with 13 bases in the middle. This CDR3 is built from 14 residues.